The source of this T cell receptor beta chain is a study of spatial heterogeneity in lung cancer. At the level of the study: Compared with alpha-chain sequences, beta-chain sequences were consistently detected in greater numbers.

Individually, TCR cDNA molecules were each labelled with a unique molecular identifier. TCRdb redid the calling of the 5' RACE reads with MiXCR, one entry per CDR3 protein. The sample records about 85,000 distinct CDR3 sequences, approximately 20% being singletons. This CDR3 is built from 12 residues. Germline CDR1 reads MNHEY; CDR2 reads SVGEGT. V lost 6 bases, J lost 6 bases, and 8 bases lay in between. Time point meaning: sample taken at primary tumor resection. The input material, whole RNA from tumor, nontumor lung or frozen PBMC, was sequenced unsorted. The clonotype originates from a male donor with early-stage non-small cell lung cancer. V is TRBV6-2 or TRBV6-3 and J is TRBJ2-2, with D hard to call. Material: PBMCs, obtained at surgery. The CDR3 region has the DNA TGTGCCAGCAGAAACGTCGCCGGGGAGCTGTTTTTT. The encoded protein is CASRNVAGELFF.